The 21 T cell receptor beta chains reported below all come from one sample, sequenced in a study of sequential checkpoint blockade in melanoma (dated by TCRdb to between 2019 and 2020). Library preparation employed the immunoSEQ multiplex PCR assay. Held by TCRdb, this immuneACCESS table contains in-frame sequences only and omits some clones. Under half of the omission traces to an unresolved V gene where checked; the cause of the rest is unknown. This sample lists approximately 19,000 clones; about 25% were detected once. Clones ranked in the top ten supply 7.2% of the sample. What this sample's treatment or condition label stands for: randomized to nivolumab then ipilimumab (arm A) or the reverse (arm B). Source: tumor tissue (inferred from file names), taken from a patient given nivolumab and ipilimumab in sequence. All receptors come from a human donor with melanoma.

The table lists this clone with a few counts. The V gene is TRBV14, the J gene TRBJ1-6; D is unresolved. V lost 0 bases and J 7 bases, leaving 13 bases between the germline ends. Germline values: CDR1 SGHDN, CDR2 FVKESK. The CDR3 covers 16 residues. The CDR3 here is CASSQEVKGYNSPLHF. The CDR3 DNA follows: TGTGCCAGCAGCCAAGAGGTCAAGGGATACAATTCACCCCTCCACTTT. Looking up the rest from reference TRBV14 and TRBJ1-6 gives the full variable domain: EAGVTQFPSHSVIEKGQTVTLRCDPISGHDNLYWYRRVMGKEIKFLLHFVKESKQDESGMPNNRFLAERTGGTYSTLKVQPAELEDSGVYFCASSQEVKGYNSPLHFGNGTRLTVT.

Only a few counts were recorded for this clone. CDR3 in DNA: TGCGCCAGCAGCCCTATACCCAGCCAACGAACCTACGAGCAGTACTTC. This codes for CASSPIPSQRTYEQYF. The chain is built from TRBV4-1 and TRBJ2-7; D unclear. Germline CDR1 reads MGHRA; CDR2 reads YSYEKL. Between the trimmed V and J ends, which lost 4 bases and 2 bases, there was a span of 18 bases. The CDR3 covers 16 residues.

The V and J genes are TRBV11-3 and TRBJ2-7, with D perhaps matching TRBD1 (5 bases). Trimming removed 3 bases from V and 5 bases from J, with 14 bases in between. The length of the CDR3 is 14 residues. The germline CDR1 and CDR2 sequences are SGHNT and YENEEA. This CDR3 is CASSLAGRTHEQYF. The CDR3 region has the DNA TGTGCCAGCAGCTTGGCCGGCAGGACACACGAGCAGTACTTC.

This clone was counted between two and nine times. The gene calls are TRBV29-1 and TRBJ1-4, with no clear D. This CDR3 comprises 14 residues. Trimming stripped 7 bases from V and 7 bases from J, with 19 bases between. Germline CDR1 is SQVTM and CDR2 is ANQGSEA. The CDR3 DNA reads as TGCAGCGCCCGGACGGATCCACGAAGTGAAAAACTGTTTTTT. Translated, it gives CSARTDPRSEKLFF.

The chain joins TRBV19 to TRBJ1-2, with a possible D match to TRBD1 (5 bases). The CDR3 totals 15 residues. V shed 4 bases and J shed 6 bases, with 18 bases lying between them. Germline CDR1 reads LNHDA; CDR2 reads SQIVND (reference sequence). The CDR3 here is CASSTVRRDGDGYTF. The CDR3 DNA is TGTGCCAGTAGTACTGTCCGTAGGGACGGAGATGGCTACACCTTC.

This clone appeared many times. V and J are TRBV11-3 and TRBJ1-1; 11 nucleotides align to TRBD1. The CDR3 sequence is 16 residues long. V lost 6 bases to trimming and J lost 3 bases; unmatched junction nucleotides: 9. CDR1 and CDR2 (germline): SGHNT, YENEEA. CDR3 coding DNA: TGTGCCAGCAGAGGGGACAGGGGGTCCCCCTACACTGAAGCTTTCTTT. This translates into CASRGDRGSPYTEAFF.

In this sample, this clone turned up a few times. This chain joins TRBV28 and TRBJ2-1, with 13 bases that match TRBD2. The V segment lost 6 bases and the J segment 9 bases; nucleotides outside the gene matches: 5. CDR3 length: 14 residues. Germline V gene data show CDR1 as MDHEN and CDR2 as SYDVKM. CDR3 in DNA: TGTGCCAGCAGACTAACTAGCGGGAGGGGTGAGCAGTTCTTC. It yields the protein CASRLTSGRGEQFF.

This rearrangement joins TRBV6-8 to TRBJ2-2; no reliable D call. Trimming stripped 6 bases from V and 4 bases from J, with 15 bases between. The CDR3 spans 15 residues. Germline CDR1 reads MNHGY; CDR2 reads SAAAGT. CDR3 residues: CASREASGSTGELFF. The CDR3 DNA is TGTGCCAGCAGAGAGGCTTCTGGTAGCACCGGGGAGCTGTTTTTT.

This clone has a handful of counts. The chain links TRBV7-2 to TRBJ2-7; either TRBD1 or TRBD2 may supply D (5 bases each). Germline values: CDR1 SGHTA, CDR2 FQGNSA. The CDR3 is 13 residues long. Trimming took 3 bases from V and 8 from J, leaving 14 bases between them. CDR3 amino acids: CASSFDLRGQQYF. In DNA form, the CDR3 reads TGTGCCAGCAGCTTCGATCTACGGGGCCAGCAGTACTTC.

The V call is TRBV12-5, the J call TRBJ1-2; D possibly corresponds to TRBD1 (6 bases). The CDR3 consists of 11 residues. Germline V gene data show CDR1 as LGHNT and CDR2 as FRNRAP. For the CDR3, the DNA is TGTGCCAGCACAGGGAATCTCGGCTACACCTTC. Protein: CASTGNLGYTF.

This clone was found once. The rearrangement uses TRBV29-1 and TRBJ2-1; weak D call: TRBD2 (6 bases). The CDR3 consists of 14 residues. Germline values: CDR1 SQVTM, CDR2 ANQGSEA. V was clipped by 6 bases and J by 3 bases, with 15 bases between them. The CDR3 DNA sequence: TGCAGCGTCGCGCCCCTGGGGGGCTACAATGAGCAGTTCTTC. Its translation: CSVAPLGGYNEQFF.

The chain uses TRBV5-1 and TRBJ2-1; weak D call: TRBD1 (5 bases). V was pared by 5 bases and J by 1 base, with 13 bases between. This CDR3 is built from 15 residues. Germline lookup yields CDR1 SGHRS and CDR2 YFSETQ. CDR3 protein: CASRPDSRSYNEQFF. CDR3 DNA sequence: TGCGCCAGCAGACCTGACAGTAGGTCCTACAATGAGCAGTTCTTC.

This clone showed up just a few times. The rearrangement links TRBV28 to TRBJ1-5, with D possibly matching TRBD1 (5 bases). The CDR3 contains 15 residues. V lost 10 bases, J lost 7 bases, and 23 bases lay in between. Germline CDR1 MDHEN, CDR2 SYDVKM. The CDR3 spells CATTSRALGDQPQHF. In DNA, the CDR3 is TGTGCCACCACTTCGAGGGCCTTGGGGGACCAGCCCCAGCATTTT.

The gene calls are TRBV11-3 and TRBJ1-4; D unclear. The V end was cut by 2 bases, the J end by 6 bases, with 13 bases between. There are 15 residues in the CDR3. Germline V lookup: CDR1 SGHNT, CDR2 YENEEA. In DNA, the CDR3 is TGTGCCAGCAGCTTAATCCCACTCCGATATGAAAAACTGTTTTTT. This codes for CASSLIPLRYEKLFF.

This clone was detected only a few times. In nucleotides, the CDR3 is TGTGCCAGCAGTTACGGACAGGGTATAAACAATCAGCCCCAGCATTTT. The encoded protein is CASSYGQGINNQPQHF. This rearrangement joins TRBV6-8 to TRBJ1-5; 8 bases map to TRBD1. The CDR3 length is 16 residues. The trim removed 2 bases at V and 3 bases at J, leaving 6 bases unmatched. Germline V gene data show CDR1 as MNHGY and CDR2 as SAAAGT.

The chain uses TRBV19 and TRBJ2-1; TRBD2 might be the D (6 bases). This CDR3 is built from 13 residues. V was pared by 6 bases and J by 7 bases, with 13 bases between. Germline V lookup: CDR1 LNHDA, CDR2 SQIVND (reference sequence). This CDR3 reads CASSSGLLNEQFF. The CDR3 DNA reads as TGTGCCAGTAGCTCGGGACTCCTGAATGAGCAGTTCTTC.

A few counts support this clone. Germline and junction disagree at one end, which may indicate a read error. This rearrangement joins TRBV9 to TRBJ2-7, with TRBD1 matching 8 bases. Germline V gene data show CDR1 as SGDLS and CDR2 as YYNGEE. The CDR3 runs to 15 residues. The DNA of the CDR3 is TGTGCCAGCAGCGGAACAGACAGGGGCTCCGACGAGCAGTACTTC. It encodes CASSGTDRGSDEQYF.

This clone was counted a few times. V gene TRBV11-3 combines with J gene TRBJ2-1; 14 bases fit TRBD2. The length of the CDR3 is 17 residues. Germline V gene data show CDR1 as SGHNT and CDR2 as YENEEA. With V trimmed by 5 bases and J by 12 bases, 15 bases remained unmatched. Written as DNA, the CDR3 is TGTGCCAGCAGCAAAACCGGGACTAGCGGGAGTTTTGGGGGGCAGTTCTTC. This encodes CASSKTGTSGSFGGQFF. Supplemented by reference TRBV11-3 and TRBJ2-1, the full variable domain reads EAGVVQSPRYKIIEKKQPVAFWCNPISGHNTLYWYLQNLGQGPELLIRYENEEAVDDSQLPKDRFSAERLKGVDSTLKIQPAELGDSAVYLCASSKTGTSGSFGGQFFGPGTRLTVL.

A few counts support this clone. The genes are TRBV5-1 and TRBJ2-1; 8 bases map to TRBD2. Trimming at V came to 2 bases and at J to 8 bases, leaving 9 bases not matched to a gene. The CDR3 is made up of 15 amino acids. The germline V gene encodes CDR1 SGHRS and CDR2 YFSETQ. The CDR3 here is CASSFLGTSLDEQFF. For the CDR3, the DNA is TGCGCCAGCAGCTTTCTCGGGACTAGTCTCGATGAGCAGTTCTTC.

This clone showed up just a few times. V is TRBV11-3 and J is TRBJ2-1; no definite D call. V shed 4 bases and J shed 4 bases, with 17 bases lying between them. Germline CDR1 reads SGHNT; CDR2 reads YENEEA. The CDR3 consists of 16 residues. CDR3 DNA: TGTGCCAGCAGCTCAAGCAGGCCAACCCTTTACAATGAGCAGTTCTTC. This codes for CASSSSRPTLYNEQFF.

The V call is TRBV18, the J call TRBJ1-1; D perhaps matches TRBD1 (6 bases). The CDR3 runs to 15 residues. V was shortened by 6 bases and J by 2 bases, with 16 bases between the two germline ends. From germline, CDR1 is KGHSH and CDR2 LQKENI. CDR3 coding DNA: TGTGCCAGCTCCTTTTCCGGACAGAGTAACACTGAAGCTTTCTTT. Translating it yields CASSFSGQSNTEAFF.